What follows are 5 T cell receptor beta chains derived from one specimen sequenced in a study of blood T cells in healthy people across ages (dated by TCRdb to the mid-2010s). Libraries were constructed by 5' RACE. Reads for this sample came from an Illumina HiSeq 2500. The second PCR ran for roughly 7 to 12 cycles and used a J-beta primer mix along with a sample-barcoded 5' primer. TCRdb trimmed public reads at Q25 via fastp, called clones via MiXCR and kept in-frame beta chains. Every CDR3 protein is listed once, alongside the most common genes and DNA of its rows. Counted in this sample were about 1.8 million distinct CDR3 sequences; roughly 50% of them appeared once. Of the sample, 2% to 2.5% falls within the top ten clones. The source material was blood. The receptors originated from a woman in her forties in good health.

The chain links TRBV25-1 to TRBJ1-5, with 9 bases fitting TRBD1. V lost 6 bases to trimming and J lost 6 bases; unmatched junction nucleotides: 6. CDR3 length: 14 residues. In germline, CDR1 is MGHDK, CDR2 SYGVNS. The CDR3 region is CASRRQGEVQPQHF. For the CDR3, the DNA is TGTGCCAGCAGGAGACAGGGGGAGGTTCAGCCCCAGCATTTT.

A remark on this clonotype: Its ends do not fully match the called genes, so a read error is possible. The chain employs TRBV7-9 and TRBJ2-6; 7 nucleotides agree with TRBD1. Germline V gene lookup returns CDR1 SEHNR and CDR2 FQNEAQ (reference sequence). CDR3 length equals 15 residues. The CDR3 protein is CASSSDRRGANVPTF. The CDR3 nucleotides read TGTGCCAGCAGCTCGGACAGGCGTGGGGCCAACGTCCCGACTTTC.

V is TRBV12-3 or TRBV12-4 and J is TRBJ2-3; D unclear. V was cut by 2 bases and J by 6 bases, with 15 bases left in between. The CDR3 has 15 residues. The CDR3 here is CASSLKSVPSDTQYF. The CDR3, as DNA: TGTGCCAGCAGTTTAAAAAGCGTTCCCAGTGATACGCAGTATTTT.

This chain links TRBV15 with TRBJ2-1, with D possibly being TRBD2 (7 bases). From germline, CDR1 is LNHNV and CDR2 YYDKDF (reference sequence). V lost 5 bases and J lost 6, with 20 bases in between. The CDR3 is 16 amino acids. The CDR3 loop is CATSGPERGASNEQFF. As DNA, the CDR3 is TGTGCCACCAGCGGGCCAGAACGGGGGGCGTCCAATGAGCAGTTCTTC.

This clonotype was seen more than once but under ten times. The chain employs TRBV4-3 and TRBJ2-3; 8 positions agree with TRBD2. Germline V CDR1 and CDR2: LGHNA, YSLEER. V was pared by 1 base and J by 10 bases, with 10 bases of the junction left unmatched. The CDR3 runs 15 residues. CDR3 in amino acids: CASSQVSSGPEAQYF. Written as DNA, the CDR3 is TGCGCCAGCAGCCAAGTCTCTAGCGGGCCTGAAGCGCAGTATTTT.